These 3 T cell receptor beta chains were all obtained from the same sample, sequenced in a study of T cells in Graves' hyperthyroidism and ophthalmopathy. Amplification yielded TCR beta CDR3 regions, with RNA transcripts as the source. HTBI primers were used for first-round RT-PCR of the TCR CDR3. TCRdb passed the multiplex PCR reads through MiXCR, listing each CDR3 protein once. The sample has 730,000 or so distinct CDR3 sequences, around 19% seen once; the top ten hold approximately 15%. The specimen was blood. The receptors were gathered from a woman between 45 and 60 years old with Graves' hyperthyroidism that later progressed to Graves' ophthalmopathy.

There are a few counts of this clonotype. This chain connects TRBV9 to TRBJ1-5, with a tentative D call TRBD1 (6 bases). V was clipped by 3 bases and J by 5 bases, with 18 bases between them. Looked up from germline, CDR1 is SGDLS and CDR2 is YYNGEE. This CDR3 comprises 16 residues. Here the CDR3 reads CASSATDRSPYQPQHF. In DNA form, the CDR3 reads TGTGCCAGCAGCGCGACAGACAGGTCCCCGTATCAGCCCCAGCATTTT.

The table lists this clonotype with a few counts. This rearrangement joins TRBV6-5 to TRBJ2-6; 7 bases line up with TRBD1. V lost 0 bases, J lost 2 bases, and 4 bases stayed unmatched. This CDR3 is built from 17 residues. In germline, CDR1 is MNHEY, CDR2 SVGAGI. The CDR3 here is CASSYSTTGAGANVLTF. The CDR3 nucleotides read TGTGCCAGCAGTTACTCGACTACAGGGGCTGGGGCCAACGTCCTGACTTTC.

The DNA for the CDR3 is TGTGCCAGCAGCTGGCAAACCCGGGCAAATGAAAAACTGTTTTTT. The encoded protein is CASSWQTRANEKLFF. This chain joins TRBV5-5 and TRBJ1-4; the D is unclear. Trimming took off 3 bases at V and 5 bases at J, with 14 bases between the two ends. CDR1 and CDR2 (germline): SGHKS, YYEKEE (reference sequence). The CDR3 spans 15 residues. The whole variable domain, filled in from reference TRBV5-5 and TRBJ1-4, reads DAGVTQSPTHLIKTRGQQVTLRCSPISGHKSVSWYQQVLGQGPQFIFQYYEKEERGRGNFPDRFSARQFPNYSSELNVNALLLGDSALYLCASSWQTRANEKLFFGSGTQLSVL.